This T cell receptor beta chain was captured in a study of blood T cell repertoires in COVID-19. Looking at the study overall: Sites across the United States, Italy and Spain contributed samples from acute and convalescent COVID-19. Sample material is recorded as cDNA or gDNA derived from T cells, B-cell-depleted T cells, or PBMCs.

V trimming: 1 base; J trimming: 5 bases; junction bases outside the gene matches: 10. The germline gives CDR1 SGHNT, CDR2 YYREEE (reference sequence). The CDR3 runs 17 residues. Original data processing: Amplification with reference gene primers provided the estimates of nucleated cell counts. Clones were read by immunoSEQ multiplex PCR, and TCRdb kept only the in-frame ones, dropping some. V and J calls and clone size follow that table, whereas D and trimming were derived from the DNA. The sample carries over 200,000 clones, roughly 90% recorded once. The rearrangement links TRBV5-4 to TRBJ2-5, with TRBD1 matching over 11 bases. The sequencing sample was made of peripheral blood. This receptor was identified in a woman aged 55-69 years with acute or convalescent COVID-19. The CDR3, as DNA: TGTGCCAGCAGCTTGATCGGACAGGGGGCTAATTATGAGACCCAGTACTTC. Its translation is CASSLIGQGANYETQYF. Combining the CDR3 with reference TRBV5-4 and TRBJ2-5 gives the whole variable domain ETGVTQSPTHLIKTRGQQVTLRCSSQSGHNTVSWYQQALGQGPQFIFQYYREEENGRGNFPPRFSGLQFPNYSSELNVNALELDDSALYLCASSLIGQGANYETQYFGPGTRLLVL.